This TCR beta chain was sequenced in a study of T-cell memory formation after mild COVID-19. On the study more broadly: There were largely donor-specific TCR clusters.

As concerns this clonotype: The antigen is not known.

Trimming removed 4 bases at V and 1 base at J, with 12 bases between. The CDR3 has 15 amino acids. Germline V lookup: CDR1 SGHRS, CDR2 YFSETQ. Overall study findings and caveats: The study found balanced CD4/CD8 in clones contracting day 15 to 85 and a CD4+ lean in later expanders. Within pre-infection memory, some responding clones were found, suggesting cross-reactive memory joined.

Each CDR3 protein is one row after TCRdb ran MiXCR on the 5' RACE reads. The sample yields around 320,000 distinct CDR3 sequences, roughly an eighth seen once. This sequence joins TRBV5-1 and TRBJ1-5; D ambiguous. The sequence was obtained from a man aged 18 to 29 who had mild COVID-19 (a few samples of this study predate the infection). Cell type and time point are not known. Sequenced sample: PBMCs or a T cell subset sorted from them (not recorded which). In nucleotides, the CDR3 is TGCGCCAGCAGCGCGGAGGGAGAGAGCAATCAGCCCCAGCATTTT. Translating gives CASSAEGESNQPQHF.